This entry concerns a single T cell receptor (beta chain). Its antigen is undetermined. The data originate from a study of cytomegalovirus exposure and HLA in healthy donors. General study points: A reported reduction in N-insertions relative to the 666-donor mean was seen in an Asian-associated ancestry cluster in a later analysis. The productive fraction for most TCR beta V segments was about 87% or about 30% in an earlier analysis. Cytomegalovirus-associated status was assigned to 164 TCR beta chains. Later analysis identified 16,000 or so TCR beta sequences associated with HLA alleles, using a false discovery rate threshold of 0.05.

The CDR3 consists of 14 residues. V was cut by 10 bases and J by 1 base, with 13 bases left in between. Germline V gene data show CDR1 as LNHDA and CDR2 as SQIVND (reference sequence). PCR involved 60 Vbeta and 13 Jbeta primers. Profiled with immunoSEQ multiplex PCR; TCRdb holds only in-frame clones, not every one. The table shows over 70,000 clones, with 77% occurring only once. This receptor was obtained from a man in his forties or fifties in good health and CMV-seropositive. The chain is built from TRBV19 and TRBJ2-2; no reliable D call. Sample: PBMCs. The CDR3 DNA is TGTGCCACAGCTACCGACAAGAACACCGGGGAGCTGTTTTTT. This sequence encodes CATATDKNTGELFF.